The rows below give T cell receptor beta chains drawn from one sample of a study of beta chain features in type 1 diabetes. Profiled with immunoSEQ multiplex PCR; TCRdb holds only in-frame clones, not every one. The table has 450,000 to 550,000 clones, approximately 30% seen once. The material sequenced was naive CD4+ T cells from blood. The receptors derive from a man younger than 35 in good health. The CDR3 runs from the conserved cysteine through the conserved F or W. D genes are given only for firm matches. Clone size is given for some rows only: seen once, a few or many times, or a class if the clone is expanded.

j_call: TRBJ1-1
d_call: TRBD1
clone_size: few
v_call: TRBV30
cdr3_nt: TGTGCCTGGGACAGGGGATTGGCTTCCACTGAAGCTTTCTTT
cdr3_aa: CAWDRGLASTEAFF

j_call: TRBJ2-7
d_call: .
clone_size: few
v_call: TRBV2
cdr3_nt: TGTGCCAGCAGCGCAACTAGCCTCGGGTCCTTC
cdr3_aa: CASSATSLGSF

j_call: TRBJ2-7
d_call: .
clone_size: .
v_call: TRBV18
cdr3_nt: TGTGCCAGCTCACCTGGGGCAGGGAAGATCTACGAGCAGTACTTC
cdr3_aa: CASSPGAGKIYEQYF

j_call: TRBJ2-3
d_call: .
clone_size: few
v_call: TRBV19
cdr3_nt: TGTGCCAGTAGTATATGGGACGGGCCGGATACGCAGTATTTT
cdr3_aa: CASSIWDGPDTQYF

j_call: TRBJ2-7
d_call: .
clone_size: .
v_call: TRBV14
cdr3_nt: TGTGCCAGCAGCCCCCTTTCGGGGGAGCAGTACTTC
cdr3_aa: CASSPLSGEQYF

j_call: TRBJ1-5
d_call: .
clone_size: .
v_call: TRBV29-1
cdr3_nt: TGCAGCGTTATAGGGGGGTCTGGTCAGCCCCAGCATTTT
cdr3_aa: CSVIGGSGQPQHF

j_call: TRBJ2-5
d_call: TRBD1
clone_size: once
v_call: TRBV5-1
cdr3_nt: TGCGCCAGCAGCATGGGACAGCAAGAGACCCAGTACTTC
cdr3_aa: CASSMGQQETQYF

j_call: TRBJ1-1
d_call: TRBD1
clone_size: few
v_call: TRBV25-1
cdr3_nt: TGTGCCAGCAGTACGACAGGGAAAGCTTTCTTT
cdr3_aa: CASSTTGKAFF

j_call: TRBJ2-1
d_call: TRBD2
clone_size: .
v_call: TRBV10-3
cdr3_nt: TGTGCCATCAGTGCTGGTAGCGGGATCCACAATGAGCAGTTCTTC
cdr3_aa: CAISAGSGIHNEQFF

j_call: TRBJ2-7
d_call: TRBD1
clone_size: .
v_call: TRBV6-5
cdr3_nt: TGTGCCAGCAGTCGGACAGGGGGCGCGGGAGAGCAGTACTTC
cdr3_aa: CASSRTGGAGEQYF

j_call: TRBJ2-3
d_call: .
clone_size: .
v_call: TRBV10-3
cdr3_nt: TGTGCCATCAGTGAGTGGGCCCCAGCCACAGATACGCAGTATTTT
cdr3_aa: CAISEWAPATDTQYF

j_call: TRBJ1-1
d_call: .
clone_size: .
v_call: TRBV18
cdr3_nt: TGTGCCAGCTCACCCCTTGGGGGTAGCGAGGCTTTCTTT
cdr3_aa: CASSPLGGSEAFF

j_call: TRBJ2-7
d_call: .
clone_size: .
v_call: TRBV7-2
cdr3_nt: TGTGCCAGCAGCTGGACGCCCGGTTCCCCCTACGAGCAGTACTTC
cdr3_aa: CASSWTPGSPYEQYF

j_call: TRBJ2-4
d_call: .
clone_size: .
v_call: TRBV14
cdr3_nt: TGTGCCAGCAGCCATGGGGGGCTTATGAACATTCAGTACTTC
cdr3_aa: CASSHGGLMNIQYF

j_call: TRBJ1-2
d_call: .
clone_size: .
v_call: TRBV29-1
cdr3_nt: TGCAGCGTGGAAGAAGGACAGTCAAACTATGGCTACACCTTC
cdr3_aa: CSVEEGQSNYGYTF

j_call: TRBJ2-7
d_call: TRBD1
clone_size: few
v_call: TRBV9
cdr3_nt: TGTGCCAGCAGCGTAGTGGGACAGGGGTCCGAGCAGTACTTC
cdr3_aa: CASSVVGQGSEQYF

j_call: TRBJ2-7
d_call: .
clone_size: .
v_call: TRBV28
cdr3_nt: TGTGCCAGCAGTTTACGGGACGTAACAGAGCAGTACTTC
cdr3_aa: CASSLRDVTEQYF

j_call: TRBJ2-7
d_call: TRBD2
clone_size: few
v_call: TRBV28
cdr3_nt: TGTGCCAGCAGTTCCACGACTAGCCGCGAGCAGTACTTC
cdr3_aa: CASSSTTSREQYF

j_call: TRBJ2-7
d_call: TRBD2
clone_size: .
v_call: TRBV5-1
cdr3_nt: TGCGCCAGCAGCCCTCATTCGGGTAGCGGGGATCCTCACGAGCAGTACTTC
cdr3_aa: CASSPHSGSGDPHEQYF

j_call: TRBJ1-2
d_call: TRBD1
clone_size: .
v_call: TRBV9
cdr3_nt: TGTGCCAGCAGCCTAGACAGGGGGAACTATGGCTACACCTTC
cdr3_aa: CASSLDRGNYGYTF

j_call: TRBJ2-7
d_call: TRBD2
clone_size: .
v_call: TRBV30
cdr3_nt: TGTGCCTGGAGTAGCGGGAGTCGCGACGAGCAGTACTTC
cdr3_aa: CAWSSGSRDEQYF

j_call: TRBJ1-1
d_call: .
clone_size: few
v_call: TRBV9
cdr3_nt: TGTGCCAGCAGCGTAGACCCGGGGAAGGGAGCTTTCTTT
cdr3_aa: CASSVDPGKGAFF

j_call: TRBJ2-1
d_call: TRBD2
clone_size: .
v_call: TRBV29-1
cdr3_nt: TGCAGCGTTGAAGCTAGCGGGGTATGGGATGAGCAGTTCTTC
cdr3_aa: CSVEASGVWDEQFF

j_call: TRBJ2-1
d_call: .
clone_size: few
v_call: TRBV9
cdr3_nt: TGTGCCAGCAGCGTATCCAGGGAATACAATGAGCAGTTCTTC
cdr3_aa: CASSVSREYNEQFF

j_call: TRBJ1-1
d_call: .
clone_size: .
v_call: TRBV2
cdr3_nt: TGTGCCAGCAGTCCGGACACTGAAGCTTTCTTT
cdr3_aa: CASSPDTEAFF

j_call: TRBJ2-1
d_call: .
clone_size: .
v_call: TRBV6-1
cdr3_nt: TGTGCCAGCCGGGACTCGAGCTACAATGAGCAGTTCTTC
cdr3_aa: CASRDSSYNEQFF

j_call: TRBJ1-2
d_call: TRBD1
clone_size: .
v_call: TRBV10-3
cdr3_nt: TGTGCCATCGCCCCACAGGGGATCGATCACTATGGCTACACCTTC
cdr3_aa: CAIAPQGIDHYGYTF

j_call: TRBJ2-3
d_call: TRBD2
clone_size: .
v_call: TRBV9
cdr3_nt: TGTGCCAGCAGCGTAGGGGTTATGGTAGCGGGAGTCGTAGATACGCAGTATTTT
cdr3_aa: CASSVGVMVAGVVDTQYF

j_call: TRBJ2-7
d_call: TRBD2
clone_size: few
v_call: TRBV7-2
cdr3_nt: TGTGCCAGCAGCTTAGCATCGTCGACTAGCGGATCCTACGAGCAGTACTTC
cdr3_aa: CASSLASSTSGSYEQYF

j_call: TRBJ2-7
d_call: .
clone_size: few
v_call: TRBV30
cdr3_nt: TGTGCCTGGAGTGTACTCTTAGGACAGACCTACGAGCAGTACTTC
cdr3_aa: CAWSVLLGQTYEQYF

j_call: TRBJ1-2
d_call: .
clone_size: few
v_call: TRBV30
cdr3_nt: TGTGCCTGGAGTGTCAACAGCTTGAGCTATGGCTACACCTTC
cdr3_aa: CAWSVNSLSYGYTF

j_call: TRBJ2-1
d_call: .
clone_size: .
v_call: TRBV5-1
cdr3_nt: TGCGCCAGCAGCCGCCGGGAACTAGGGGGCAATGAGCAGTTCTTC
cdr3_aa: CASSRRELGGNEQFF

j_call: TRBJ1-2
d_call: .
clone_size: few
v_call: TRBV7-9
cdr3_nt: TGTGCCAGCAGCTTGACGGCCGGGTTCGGTATCGGCTACACCTTC
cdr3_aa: CASSLTAGFGIGYTF

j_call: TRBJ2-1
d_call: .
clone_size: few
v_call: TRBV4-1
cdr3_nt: TGCGCCAGCAGCAACATACCGGGAACCTCATCCGGTGAGCAGTTCTTC
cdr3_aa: CASSNIPGTSSGEQFF

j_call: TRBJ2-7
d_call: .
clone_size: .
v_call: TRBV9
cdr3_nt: TGTGCCAGCAGCTCAAGTATCGGGGAGCAGTACTTC
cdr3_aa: CASSSSIGEQYF

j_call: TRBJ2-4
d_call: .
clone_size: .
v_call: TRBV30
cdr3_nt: TGTGCTTGCGGGGGCGGGATAGCCAAAAACATTCAGTACTTC
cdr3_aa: CACGGGIAKNIQYF

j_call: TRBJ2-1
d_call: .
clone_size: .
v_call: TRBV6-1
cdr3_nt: TGTGCCAGCAGTGCCGGGGACATATACAATGAGCAGTTCTTC
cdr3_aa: CASSAGDIYNEQFF

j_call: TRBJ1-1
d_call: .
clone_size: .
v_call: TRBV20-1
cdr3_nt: TGCAGTGCTGGGTCTAACACTGAAGCTTTCTTT
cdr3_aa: CSAGSNTEAFF